A single sample is the source of the 12 T cell receptor beta chains below, sequenced in a study of cytomegalovirus exposure and HLA in healthy donors. 60 Vbeta and 13 Jbeta primers were used in PCR. TCRdb keeps only in-frame clones here, not all; method: immunoSEQ multiplex PCR. In the table there are 170,000 or so clones, just under 85% of which are singletons. The specimen was PBMCs. The receptors were gathered from a girl aged 10 to 17 in good health and CMV-seropositive.

The chain carries TRBV30 and TRBJ2-1; the D gene is possibly TRBD2 (7 bases). In germline, CDR1 is GTSNPN, CDR2 SVGIG (reference sequence). This CDR3 is built from 16 residues. V was cut by 0 bases and J by 6 bases, with 18 bases left in between. CDR3 DNA sequence: TGTGCCTGGAGTGTACTGATGCGGGGGCCGTTCAATGAGCAGTTCTTC. Amino acids: CAWSVLMRGPFNEQFF.

The chain combines TRBV15 with TRBJ1-1, with D possibly TRBD1 on 5 matching bases. Germline V CDR1 and CDR2: LNHNV, YYDKDF (reference sequence). This CDR3 has 15 residues. V lost 0 bases and J 4 bases, leaving 12 bases between the germline ends. Written as DNA, the CDR3 is TGTGCCACCAGCAGAGATAAGGGGTCCGGCACTGAAGCTTTCTTT. Protein product: CATSRDKGSGTEAFF. The complete variable domain, with remaining parts taken from reference TRBV15 and TRBJ1-1, reads DAMVIQNPRYQVTQFGKPVTLSCSQTLNHNVMYWYQQKSSQAPKLLFHYYDKDFNNEADTPDNFQSRRPNTSFCFLDIRSPGLGDTAMYLCATSRDKGSGTEAFFGQGTRLTVV.

The rearrangement links TRBV13 to TRBJ1-3; D is possibly TRBD1 (6 bases). The CDR3 covers 15 residues. Between the trimmed V and J ends, which lost 5 bases and 4 bases, there was a span of 15 bases. From germline, CDR1 is PRHDT and CDR2 FYEKMQ (reference sequence). The CDR3 loop reads CASSPRGGPGNTIYF. The DNA of the CDR3 is TGTGCCAGCAGCCCCCGGGGGGGGCCGGGAAACACCATATATTTT.

The chain carries TRBV11-3 and TRBJ2-1, with 9 bases matching TRBD2. In germline, CDR1 is SGHNT, CDR2 YENEEA. Trimming took 3 bases from V and 7 from J; bases not matched to a gene: 7. CDR3 size: 15 residues. CDR3 residues: CASSFSGGPQNEQFF. The CDR3 DNA follows: TGTGCCAGCAGCTTCAGCGGGGGGCCGCAGAATGAGCAGTTCTTC. The whole variable domain, filled in from reference TRBV11-3 and TRBJ2-1, reads EAGVVQSPRYKIIEKKQPVAFWCNPISGHNTLYWYLQNLGQGPELLIRYENEEAVDDSQLPKDRFSAERLKGVDSTLKIQPAELGDSAVYLCASSFSGGPQNEQFFGPGTRLTVL.

Here the CDR3 DNA reads TGCGCCAGCAGCCAAGAAATGACAGGGTATTATGGCTACACCTTC. This encodes CASSQEMTGYYGYTF. The chain carries TRBV4-1 and TRBJ1-2; 7 nucleotides line up with TRBD1. Germline V lookup: CDR1 MGHRA, CDR2 YSYEKL. Germline trimming cut 0 bases from V and 5 bases from J; bases unmatched to any gene: 6. The CDR3 contains 15 residues.

This clone was seen just once. This sequence joins TRBV18 and TRBJ2-1; a weak D match, TRBD1 (5 bases). Trimming removed 4 bases at V and 8 bases at J, with 15 bases between. The CDR3 contains 14 residues. In germline, CDR1 is KGHSH, CDR2 LQKENI. CDR3 bases: TGTGCCAGCTCACTTGAAGACAGAGACTATGAGCAGTTCTTC. Translated, it gives CASSLEDRDYEQFF.

The chain joins TRBV6-5 to TRBJ2-7, with 8 bases lining up with TRBD1. Per the germline V gene, CDR1 is MNHEY and CDR2 is SVGAGI. CDR3 length: 15 residues. V lost 5 bases, J lost 0 bases, and 6 bases stayed unmatched. DNA for the CDR3: TGTGCCAGCAGTCCGGACAGGGCCCCCTCCTACGAGCAGTACTTC. Translation: CASSPDRAPSYEQYF.

In regard to this clone: At one boundary the junction diverges from the germline segment, which might be a read error. This chain links TRBV7-7 with TRBJ2-2, with 10 bases matching TRBD1. Germline-derived CDR1 and CDR2 are SSHAT and FNYEAQ (reference sequence). This CDR3 comprises 17 residues. The DNA of the CDR3 is TGTGCTAGCAGCCCAGGGACAGGGGAAGCACGTCGAGGGGAGCTGTTTTTT. Residues: CASSPGTGEARRGELFF.

Concerning this clone: The junction does not match germline at one end; this may be a read error. This sequence joins TRBV30 and TRBJ1-3; D not certain. CDR1 is GTSNPN and CDR2 is SVGIG in the germline V gene (reference sequence). The CDR3 covers 14 residues. The DNA of the CDR3 is TGTGCCCGGAGCTTACTACCTTCTGGAAACACCATATATTTT. Its protein is CARSLLPSGNTIYF.

This chain joins TRBV27 and TRBJ2-1; D perhaps matches TRBD1 (5 bases). Germline assignment: CDR1 MNHEY and CDR2 SMNVEV (reference sequence). Trimming removed 11 bases at V and 5 bases at J, with 10 bases between. This CDR3 is 11 amino acids long. The CDR3 coding sequence is TGTGCCTGCCAGGGCAACAATGAGCAGTTCTTC. Its protein is CACQGNNEQFF.

V and J are TRBV18 and TRBJ2-1; D is perhaps TRBD1 (6 bases). The CDR3 is 15 residues long. The germline V gene has CDR1 KGHSH and CDR2 LQKENI. V was trimmed by 4 bases and J by 13 bases, leaving 23 bases between them. CDR3 amino acids: CASSLPGTTLREQFF. In nucleotides, the CDR3 is TGTGCCAGCTCACTCCCCGGGACAACCCTAAGGGAACAGTTCTTC.

The chain employs TRBV7-6 and TRBJ2-7, with 8 positions matching TRBD1. The junction had 2 bases not matched to a gene; V was cut back by 5 bases and J by 2 bases. The CDR3 has 13 amino acids. CDR1 is SGHVS, CDR2 FNYEAQ, per germline. The DNA for the CDR3 is TGTGCCAGCAGCCGGACAGGGACCTACGAGCAGTACTTC. Translating it yields CASSRTGTYEQYF. Looking up the rest from reference TRBV7-6 and TRBJ2-7 gives the full variable domain: GAGVSQSPRYKVTKRGQDVALRCDPISGHVSLYWYRQALGQGPEFLTYFNYEAQQDKSGLPNDRFSAERPEGSISTLTIQRTEQRDSAMYRCASSRTGTYEQYFGPGTRLTVT.